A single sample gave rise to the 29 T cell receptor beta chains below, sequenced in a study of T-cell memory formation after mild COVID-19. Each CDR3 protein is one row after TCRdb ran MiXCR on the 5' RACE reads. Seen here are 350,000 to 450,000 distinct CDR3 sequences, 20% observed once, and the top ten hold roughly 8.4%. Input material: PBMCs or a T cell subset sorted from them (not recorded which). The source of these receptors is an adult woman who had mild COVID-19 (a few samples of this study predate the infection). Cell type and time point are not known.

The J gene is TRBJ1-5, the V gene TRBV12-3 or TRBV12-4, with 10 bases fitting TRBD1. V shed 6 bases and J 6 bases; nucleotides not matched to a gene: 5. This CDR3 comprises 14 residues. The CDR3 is CASRGQGGGQPQHF. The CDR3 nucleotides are TGTGCCAGCAGAGGACAGGGGGGGGGTCAGCCCCAGCATTTT.

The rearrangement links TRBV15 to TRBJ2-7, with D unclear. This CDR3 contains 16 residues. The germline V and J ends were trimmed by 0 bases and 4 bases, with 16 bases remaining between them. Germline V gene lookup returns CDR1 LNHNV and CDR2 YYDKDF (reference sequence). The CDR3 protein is CATSRDSPKSSYEQYF. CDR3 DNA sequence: TGTGCCACCAGCAGAGATAGCCCGAAGAGCTCATACGAGCAGTACTTC.

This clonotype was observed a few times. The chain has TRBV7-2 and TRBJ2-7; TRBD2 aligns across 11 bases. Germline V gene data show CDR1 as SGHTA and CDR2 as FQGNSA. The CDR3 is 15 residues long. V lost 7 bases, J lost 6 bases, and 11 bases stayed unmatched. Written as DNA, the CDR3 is TGTGCCAGCACCCCCCCCCCTAGCGGGAGGAGCGAGCAGTACTTC. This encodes CASTPPPSGRSEQYF.

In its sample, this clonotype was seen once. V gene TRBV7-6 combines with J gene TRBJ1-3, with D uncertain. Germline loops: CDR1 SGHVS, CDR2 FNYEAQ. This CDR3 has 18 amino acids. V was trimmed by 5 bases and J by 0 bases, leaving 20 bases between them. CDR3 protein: CASSRAPIDIYSGNTIYF. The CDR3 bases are TGTGCCAGCAGCCGAGCACCCATTGACATTTACTCTGGAAACACCATATATTTT.

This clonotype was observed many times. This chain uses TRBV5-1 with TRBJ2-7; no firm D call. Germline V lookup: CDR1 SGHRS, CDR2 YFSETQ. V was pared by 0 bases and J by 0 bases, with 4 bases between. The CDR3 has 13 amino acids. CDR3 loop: CASSLVSSYEQYF. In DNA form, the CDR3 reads TGCGCCAGCAGCTTGGTTAGCTCCTACGAGCAGTACTTC. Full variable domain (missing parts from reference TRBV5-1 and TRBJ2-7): KAGVTQTPRYLIKTRGQQVTLSCSPISGHRSVSWYQQTPGQGLQFLFEYFSETQRNKGNFPGRFSGRQFSNSRSEMNVSTLELGDSALYLCASSLVSSYEQYFGPGTRLTVT.

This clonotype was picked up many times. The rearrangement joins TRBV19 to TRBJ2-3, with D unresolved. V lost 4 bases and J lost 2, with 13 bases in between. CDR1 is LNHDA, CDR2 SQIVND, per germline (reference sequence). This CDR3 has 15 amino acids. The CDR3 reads CASSTTRAPTDTQYF. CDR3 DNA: TGTGCCAGTAGTACGACCCGGGCCCCCACAGATACGCAGTATTTT.

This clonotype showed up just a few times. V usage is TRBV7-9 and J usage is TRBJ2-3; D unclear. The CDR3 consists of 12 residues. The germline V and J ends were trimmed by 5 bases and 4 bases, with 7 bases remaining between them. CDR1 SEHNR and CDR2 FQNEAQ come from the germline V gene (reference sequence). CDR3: CASSPVADTQYF. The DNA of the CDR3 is TGTGCCAGCAGCCCGGTGGCAGATACGCAGTATTTT. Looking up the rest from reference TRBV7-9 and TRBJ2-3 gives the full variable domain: DTGVSQNPRHKITKRGQNVTFRCDPISEHNRLYWYRQTLGQGPEFLTYFQNEAQLEKSRLLSDRFSAERPKGSFSTLEIQRTEQGDSAMYLCASSPVADTQYFGPGTRLTVL.

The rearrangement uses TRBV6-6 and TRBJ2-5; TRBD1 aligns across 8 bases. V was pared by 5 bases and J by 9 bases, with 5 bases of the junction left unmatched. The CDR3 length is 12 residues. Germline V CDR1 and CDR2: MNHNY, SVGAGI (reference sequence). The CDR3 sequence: CASSAGGGSQYF. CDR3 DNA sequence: TGTGCCAGCAGTGCAGGGGGCGGGTCCCAGTACTTC.

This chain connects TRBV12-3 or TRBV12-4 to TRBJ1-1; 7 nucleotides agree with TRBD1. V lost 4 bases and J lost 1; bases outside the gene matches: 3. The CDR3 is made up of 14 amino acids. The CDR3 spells CASSSTGRNTEAFF. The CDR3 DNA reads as TGTGCCAGCAGTTCGACAGGGAGGAACACTGAAGCTTTCTTT.

The CDR3 DNA sequence: TGCGCCAGCAGCCAAGATCTTACCGTCGAAGCTTTCTTT. Its protein product is CASSQDLTVEAFF. The chain uses TRBV4-1 and TRBJ1-1; D not certain. V gave up 0 bases and J gave up 8 bases, with 10 bases separating them. CDR1 and CDR2 (germline): MGHRA, YSYEKL. CDR3 size: 13 residues.

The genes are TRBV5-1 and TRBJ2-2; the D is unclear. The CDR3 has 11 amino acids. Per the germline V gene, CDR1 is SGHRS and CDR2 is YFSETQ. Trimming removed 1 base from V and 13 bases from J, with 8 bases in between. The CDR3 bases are TGCGCCAGCAGCTTGAACGGTGGGCTGTTTTTT. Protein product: CASSLNGGLFF.

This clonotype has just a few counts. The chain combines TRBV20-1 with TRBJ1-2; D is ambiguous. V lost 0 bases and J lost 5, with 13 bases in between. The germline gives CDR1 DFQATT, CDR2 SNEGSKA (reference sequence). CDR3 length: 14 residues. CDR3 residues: CSARDKATGYGYTF. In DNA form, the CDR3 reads TGCAGTGCTAGAGATAAGGCCACTGGGTATGGCTACACCTTC.

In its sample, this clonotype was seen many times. The CDR3 region is CASRPQTYPFFSLDTDTQYF. CDR3 nucleotides: TGTGCCAGCAGACCTCAAACCTATCCGTTCTTTAGTCTGGACACAGATACGCAGTATTTT. The chain couples TRBV12-3 or TRBV12-4 to TRBJ2-3; D is unclear. The CDR3 totals 20 residues. The V and J ends lost 6 bases and 2 bases respectively, with 30 bases between them.

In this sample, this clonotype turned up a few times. Here the CDR3 DNA reads TGCAGTGGGAAGCAGGGCAGGGGGGAGGTTAGCGAGCAGTACTTC. This codes for CSGKQGRGEVSEQYF. The gene calls are TRBV20-1 and TRBJ2-7, with D possibly matching TRBD1 (7 bases). Per germline, CDR1 DFQATT and CDR2 SNEGSKA (reference sequence). V lost 7 bases and J lost 6, with 25 bases in between. The CDR3 covers 15 residues.

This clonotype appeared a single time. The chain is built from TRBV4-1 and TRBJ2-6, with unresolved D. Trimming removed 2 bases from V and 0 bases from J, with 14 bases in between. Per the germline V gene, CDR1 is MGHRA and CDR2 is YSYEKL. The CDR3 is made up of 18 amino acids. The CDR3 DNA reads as TGCGCCAGCAGCCAAACAGCGACGGGCAGCTCTGGGGCCAACGTCCTGACTTTC. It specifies CASSQTATGSSGANVLTF.

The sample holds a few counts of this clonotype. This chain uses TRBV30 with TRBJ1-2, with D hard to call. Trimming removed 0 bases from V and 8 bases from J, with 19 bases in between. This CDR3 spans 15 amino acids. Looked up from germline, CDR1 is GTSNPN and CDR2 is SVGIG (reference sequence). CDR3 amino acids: CAWSVPAVWGRGYTF. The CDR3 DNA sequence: TGTGCCTGGAGTGTACCGGCAGTCTGGGGTCGGGGCTACACCTTC.

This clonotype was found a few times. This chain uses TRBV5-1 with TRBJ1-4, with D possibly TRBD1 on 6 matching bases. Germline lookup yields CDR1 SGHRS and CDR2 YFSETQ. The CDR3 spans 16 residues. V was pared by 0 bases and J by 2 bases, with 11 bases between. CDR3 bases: TGCGCCAGCAGCTTGGCGTCAGGGGAGACTAATGAAAAACTGTTTTTT. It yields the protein CASSLASGETNEKLFF.

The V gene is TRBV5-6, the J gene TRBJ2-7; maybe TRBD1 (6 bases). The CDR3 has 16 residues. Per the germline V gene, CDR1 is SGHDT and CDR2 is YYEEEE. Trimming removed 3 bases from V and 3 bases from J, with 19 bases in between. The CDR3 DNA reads TGTGCCAGCAGCTCGCCCAGCAGGGGCGACGTCTACGAGCAGTACTTC. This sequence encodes CASSSPSRGDVYEQYF. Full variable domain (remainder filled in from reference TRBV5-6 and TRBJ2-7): DAGVTQSPTHLIKTRGQQVTLRCSPKSGHDTVSWYQQALGQGPQFIFQYYEEEERQRGNFPDRFSGHQFPNYSSELNVNALLLGDSALYLCASSSPSRGDVYEQYFGPGTRLTVT.

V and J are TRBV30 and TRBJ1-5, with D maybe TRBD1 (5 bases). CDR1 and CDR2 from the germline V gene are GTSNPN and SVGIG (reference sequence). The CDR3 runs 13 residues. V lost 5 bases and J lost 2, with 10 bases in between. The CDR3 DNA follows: TGTGCCTGGGGGGGAGGGGGCAATCAGCCCCAGCATTTT. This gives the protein CAWGGGGNQPQHF.

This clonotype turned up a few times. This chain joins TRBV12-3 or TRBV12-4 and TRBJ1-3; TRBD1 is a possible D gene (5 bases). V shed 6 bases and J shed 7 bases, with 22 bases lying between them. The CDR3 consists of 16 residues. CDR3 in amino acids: CASRRPRGTHPNTIYF. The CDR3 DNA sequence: TGTGCCAGCAGACGCCCTCGGGGGACCCATCCGAACACCATATATTTT.

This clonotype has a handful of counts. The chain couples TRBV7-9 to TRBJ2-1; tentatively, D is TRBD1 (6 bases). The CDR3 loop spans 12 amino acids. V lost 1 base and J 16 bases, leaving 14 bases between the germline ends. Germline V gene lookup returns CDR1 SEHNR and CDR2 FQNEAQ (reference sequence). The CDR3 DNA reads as TGTGCCAGCAGCTTAGGGGAACAGGGAAACTTCTTC. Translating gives CASSLGEQGNFF.

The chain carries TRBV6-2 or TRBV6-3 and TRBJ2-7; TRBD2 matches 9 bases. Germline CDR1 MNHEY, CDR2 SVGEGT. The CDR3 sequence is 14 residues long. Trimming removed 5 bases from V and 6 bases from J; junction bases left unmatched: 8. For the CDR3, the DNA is TGTGCCAGCAGTGAACCGGGACTAGCCGGCGAGCAGTACTTC. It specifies CASSEPGLAGEQYF.

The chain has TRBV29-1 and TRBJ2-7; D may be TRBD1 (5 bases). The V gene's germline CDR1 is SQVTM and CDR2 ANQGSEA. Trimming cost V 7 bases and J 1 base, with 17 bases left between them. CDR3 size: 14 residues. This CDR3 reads CSAGWGSASYEQYF. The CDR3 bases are TGCAGCGCGGGCTGGGGCTCAGCTTCCTACGAGCAGTACTTC.

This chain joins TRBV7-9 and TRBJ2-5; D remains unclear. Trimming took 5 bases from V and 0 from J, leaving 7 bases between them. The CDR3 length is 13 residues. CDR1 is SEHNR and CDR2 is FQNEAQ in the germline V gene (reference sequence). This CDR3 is CASSAGNQETQYF. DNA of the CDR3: TGTGCCAGCAGCGCCGGAAACCAAGAGACCCAGTACTTC. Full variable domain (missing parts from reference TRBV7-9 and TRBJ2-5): DTGVSQNPRHKITKRGQNVTFRCDPISEHNRLYWYRQTLGQGPEFLTYFQNEAQLEKSRLLSDRFSAERPKGSFSTLEIQRTEQGDSAMYLCASSAGNQETQYFGPGTRLLVL.

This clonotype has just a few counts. This CDR3 is CAGSSGSDEQFF. The DNA for the CDR3 is TGTGCCGGTTCTAGCGGGAGCGATGAGCAGTTCTTC. The chain has TRBV7-9 and TRBJ2-1, with 10 bases identical to TRBD2. CDR1 is SEHNR and CDR2 is FQNEAQ in the germline V gene (reference sequence). This CDR3 contains 12 residues. The V and J ends lost 11 bases and 8 bases, in that order; junction bases with no gene match: 6. The whole variable domain, remainder taken from reference TRBV7-9 and TRBJ2-1, is DTGVSQNPRHKITKRGQNVTFRCDPISEHNRLYWYRQTLGQGPEFLTYFQNEAQLEKSRLLSDRFSAERPKGSFSTLEIQRTEQGDSAMYLCAGSSGSDEQFFGPGTRLTVL.

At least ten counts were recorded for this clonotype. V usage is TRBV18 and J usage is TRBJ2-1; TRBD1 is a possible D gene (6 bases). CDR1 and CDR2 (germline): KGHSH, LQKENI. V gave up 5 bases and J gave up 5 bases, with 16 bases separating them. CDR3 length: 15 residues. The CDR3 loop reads CASSTRDNIHNEQFF. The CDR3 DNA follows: TGTGCCAGCTCAACACGGGACAATATTCACAATGAGCAGTTCTTC.

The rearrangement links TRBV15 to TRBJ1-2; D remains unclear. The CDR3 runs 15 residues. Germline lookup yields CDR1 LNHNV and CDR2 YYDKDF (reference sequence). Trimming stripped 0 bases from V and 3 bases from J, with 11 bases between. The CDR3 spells CATSRDLGADYGYTF. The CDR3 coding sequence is TGTGCCACCAGCAGAGATCTGGGCGCAGACTATGGCTACACCTTC. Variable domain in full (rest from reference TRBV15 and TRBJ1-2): DAMVIQNPRYQVTQFGKPVTLSCSQTLNHNVMYWYQQKSSQAPKLLFHYYDKDFNNEADTPDNFQSRRPNTSFCFLDIRSPGLGDTAMYLCATSRDLGADYGYTFGSGTRLTVV.

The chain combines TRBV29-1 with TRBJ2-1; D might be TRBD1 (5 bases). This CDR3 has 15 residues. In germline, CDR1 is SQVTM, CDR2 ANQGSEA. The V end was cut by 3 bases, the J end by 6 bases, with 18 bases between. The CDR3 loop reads CSVEYRGSVGNEQFF. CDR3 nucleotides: TGCAGCGTTGAGTATAGGGGCTCGGTAGGCAATGAGCAGTTCTTC.

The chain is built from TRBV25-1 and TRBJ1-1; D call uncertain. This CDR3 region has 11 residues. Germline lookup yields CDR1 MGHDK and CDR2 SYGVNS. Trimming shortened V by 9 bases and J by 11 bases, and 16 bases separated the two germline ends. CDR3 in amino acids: CASRHPRLAFF. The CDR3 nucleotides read TGTGCCAGTCGCCACCCTCGACTGGCTTTCTTT.